These 7 T cell receptor beta chains originate from one sample sequenced in a study of blood T cell repertoires in COVID-19. TCRdb keeps only in-frame clones here, not all; method: immunoSEQ multiplex PCR. The sample contains more than 300,000 clones, more than 85% of which appear only once. What was sequenced was PBMCs or T cells enriched from blood (not recorded which). Receptor source: a woman aged 25 to 39 who had recovered from COVID-19.

This chain joins TRBV11-3 and TRBJ2-1, with D perhaps TRBD2 (6 bases). The V end was cut by 5 bases, the J end by 5 bases, with 22 bases between. The CDR3 loop spans 17 amino acids. Germline values: CDR1 SGHNT, CDR2 YENEEA. This CDR3 reads CASSPLRRLAGNNEQFF. The DNA for the CDR3 is TGTGCCAGCAGCCCCCTAAGGAGACTGGCGGGGAACAATGAGCAGTTCTTC.

V gene TRBV27 combines with J gene TRBJ2-7; TRBD2 aligns across 10 bases. The CDR3 sequence is 15 residues long. With V trimmed by 6 bases and J by 3 bases, 8 bases remained unmatched. Germline values: CDR1 MNHEY, CDR2 SMNVEV (reference sequence). This chain's CDR3 is CASSTSGMVVYEQYF. In nucleotides, the CDR3 is TGTGCCAGCAGCACTAGCGGGATGGTCGTCTACGAGCAGTACTTC.

This chain joins TRBV11-2 and TRBJ2-7; perhaps TRBD1 as D (6 bases). This CDR3 is built from 13 residues. V was shortened by 6 bases and J by 3 bases, with 12 bases between the two germline ends. Germline CDR1 reads SGHAT; CDR2 reads FQNNGV. CDR3 amino acids: CASRPNRDYEQYF. The CDR3 DNA reads TGTGCCAGCAGACCCAACAGGGACTACGAGCAGTACTTC.

This clone appeared once. The chain links TRBV6-2 or TRBV6-3 to TRBJ1-4; D remains unclear. The germline CDR1 and CDR2 sequences are MNHEY and SVGEGT. Trimming left V 4 bases short and J 8 bases short, with 14 bases between. The CDR3 covers 14 residues. The CDR3 DNA reads as TGTGCCAGCAGTTTGTCCCCTAGATGGGAAAAACTGTTTTTT. This gives the protein CASSLSPRWEKLFF.

The V gene is TRBV19, the J gene TRBJ2-7; possibly TRBD1 for D (6 bases). V lost 5 bases and J lost 4, with 9 bases in between. This CDR3 contains 12 residues. Germline V gene lookup returns CDR1 LNHDA and CDR2 SQIVND (reference sequence). This CDR3 reads CASSEQGYEQYF. The CDR3 bases are TGTGCCAGTAGTGAACAGGGATACGAGCAGTACTTC.

CDR3 sequence: CACPPALKPRAGNTIYF. The CDR3 DNA follows: TGTGCCTGTCCGCCCGCTCTCAAACCTCGAGCTGGAAACACCATATATTTT. The gene calls are TRBV30 and TRBJ1-3; D is uncertain. CDR3 length: 17 residues. V lost 6 bases and J 2 bases, leaving 23 bases between the germline ends. Germline loops: CDR1 GTSNPN, CDR2 SVGIG (reference sequence).

A word on this clone: The sample has other DNA sequences that encode this CDR3 too. V gene TRBV2 combines with J gene TRBJ2-7, with D hard to call. The CDR3 loop spans 11 amino acids. Germline CDR1 reads SNHLY; CDR2 reads FYNNEI. The germline V and J ends were trimmed by 4 bases and 4 bases, with 5 bases remaining between them. In DNA, the CDR3 is TGTGCCAGCAGTGCCCGGTACGAGCAGTACTTC. It is translated as CASSARYEQYF.